A single T cell receptor beta chain is shown here with its context. This CDR3 has 16 amino acids. The V gene's germline CDR1 is SGHRS and CDR2 YFSETQ. V was trimmed by 1 base and J by 6 bases, leaving 17 bases between them. Patients were excluded for uncontrolled infection, other autoimmune disease, pregnancy or lactation. These data belong to a study of T cells in Graves' hyperthyroidism and ophthalmopathy. Study background: Staff took peripheral blood when the initial diagnosis was made, before any treatment began.

Amplified regions were TCR beta CDR3 sequences from RNA transcripts. RT-PCR in the first round (using the HTBI primer set) targeted the TCR CDR3. TCRdb redid the calling of the multiplex PCR reads with MiXCR, one entry per CDR3 protein. The repertoire holds approximately 600,000 distinct CDR3 sequences, with under 25% as singletons. The chain couples TRBV5-1 to TRBJ2-1; D unresolved. This receptor was obtained from a man aged 30-40 years with Graves' ophthalmopathy. Sequences were obtained from blood. CDR3 protein: CASSLSPATSPNEQFF. CDR3 nucleotides: TGCGCCAGCAGCTTGAGTCCAGCTACCTCTCCCAATGAGCAGTTCTTC.